The source of this T cell receptor (beta chain) is a study of cytomegalovirus exposure and HLA in healthy donors. About the study: The study placed about four fifths of its roughly 400 genotyped donors in the Caucasian-associated ancestry cluster.

This clone was seen more than once but under ten times. The antigen is not known. Study results and caveats: The study labeled more than 150 TCR beta chains cytomegalovirus-associated. Immune exposure was documented only through CMV serostatus.

60 Vbeta and 13 Jbeta primers were used in PCR. Sequencing used immunoSEQ multiplex PCR; TCRdb keeps in-frame clones, though not all of them. Of more than 80,000 clones in the sample, around 80% were seen once. Each donor was healthy, and each was a bone marrow donor. This TCR came from a man aged 55 to 70 in good health and CMV-seronegative. The sample comprised PBMCs.

The CDR3 coding sequence is TGTGCAAGTCCCCTATCCCCTCTCGCGGGTGGGAATTCACCCCTCCACTTT. It is translated as CASPLSPLAGGNSPLHF. J is TRBJ1-6 and V is TRBV12-2. TRBV12-2 represents a pseudogene. CDR3 length: 17 amino acids.